The 23 T cell receptor beta chains below come from one sample, sequenced in a study of blood T cell repertoires in COVID-19. Sequencing used immunoSEQ multiplex PCR; TCRdb keeps in-frame clones, though not all of them. The table has around 370,000 clones, around 91% seen once. The sample comprised peripheral blood. The receptors originated from a man younger than 30 with active or convalescent COVID-19.

The chain recombines TRBV14 with TRBJ2-3; D is possibly TRBD1 (7 bases). The V end was cut by 4 bases, the J end by 4 bases, with 12 bases between. The CDR3 has 14 residues. In germline, CDR1 is SGHDN, CDR2 FVKESK. The CDR3 loop is CASSRQGGADTQYF. CDR3 sequence (DNA): TGTGCCAGCAGCCGACAGGGAGGCGCAGATACGCAGTATTTT.

The rearrangement uses TRBV7-2 and TRBJ1-1; 8 bases map to TRBD1. Trimming at V came to 0 bases and at J to 2 bases, leaving 8 bases not matched to a gene. CDR3 length equals 17 residues. The V gene's germline CDR1 is SGHTA and CDR2 FQGNSA. This chain's CDR3 is CASSLARDRRPNTEAFF. The CDR3 DNA sequence: TGTGCCAGCAGCTTAGCCCGGGACAGGAGACCTAACACTGAAGCTTTCTTT.

The chain employs TRBV4-1 and TRBJ2-7; D unclear. Germline lookup yields CDR1 MGHRA and CDR2 YSYEKL. The V gene lost 1 base and the J gene lost 3 bases, with 10 bases spanning the gap. The CDR3 contains 14 residues. The CDR3 reads CASSQASRFYEQYF. CDR3 DNA sequence: TGCGCCAGCAGCCAAGCCTCCAGATTCTACGAGCAGTACTTC.

The chain joins TRBV2 to TRBJ1-1, with D possibly being TRBD1 (6 bases). Germline CDR1 is SNHLY and CDR2 is FYNNEI. The CDR3 runs to 15 residues. Deletions cut 3 bases from V and 4 bases from J, with 15 bases between. The CDR3 nucleotides read TGTGCCAGCAGTGATCAGGGGAAGGGTAGCACTGAAGCTTTCTTT. It yields the protein CASSDQGKGSTEAFF.

The CDR3 protein is CASSIARLAGVAETQYF. CDR3 nucleotides: TGTGCCAGTAGTATAGCCCGACTAGCGGGAGTGGCAGAGACCCAGTACTTC. The rearrangement links TRBV19 to TRBJ2-5, with 12 bases aligning to TRBD2. The V segment lost 1 base and the J segment 4 bases; nucleotides outside the gene matches: 7. The CDR3 sequence is 17 residues long. Germline V gene data show CDR1 as LNHDA and CDR2 as SQIVND (reference sequence).

The V gene is TRBV28, the J gene TRBJ2-7; D unclear. This CDR3 spans 13 amino acids. CDR1 and CDR2 (germline): MDHEN, SYDVKM. The V gene lost 8 bases and the J gene lost 0 bases, with 11 bases spanning the gap. The CDR3 DNA reads as TGTGCCAGCTGCACCGGGTCCTCCTACGAGCAGTACTTC. Protein sequence: CASCTGSSYEQYF.

The chain has TRBV5-4 and TRBJ2-5, with a possible D match to TRBD1 (5 bases). V lost 4 bases and J lost 4, with 11 bases in between. Germline loops: CDR1 SGHNT, CDR2 YYREEE (reference sequence). The CDR3 has 13 amino acids. The CDR3 protein is CASSRTPPETQYF. For the CDR3, the DNA is TGTGCCAGCAGCCGGACACCCCCAGAGACCCAGTACTTC.

V gene TRBV28 combines with J gene TRBJ2-3, with 10 bases matching TRBD2. CDR3 length equals 14 residues. CDR1 is MDHEN, CDR2 SYDVKM, per germline. Germline trimming cut 7 bases from V and 6 bases from J; bases unmatched to any gene: 7. The chain's CDR3 is CASTLGLAPDTQYF. For the CDR3, the DNA is TGTGCCAGCACCCTGGGACTAGCGCCTGATACGCAGTATTTT.

The chain employs TRBV18 and TRBJ2-3, with D possibly TRBD1 on 6 matching bases. Trimming removed 1 base at V and 2 bases at J, with 7 bases between. Looked up from germline, CDR1 is KGHSH and CDR2 is LQKENI. CDR3 size: 14 residues. The CDR3 is CASSPQGVTDTQYF. The CDR3 bases are TGTGCCAGCTCACCACAGGGGGTCACAGATACGCAGTATTTT.

This chain links TRBV18 with TRBJ2-5, with 10 bases identical to TRBD1. J was trimmed by 5 bases and V by 4 bases; bases with no gene match: 1. Germline V gives CDR1 KGHSH, CDR2 LQKENI. The CDR3 sequence is 13 residues long. CDR3 in amino acids: CASSLGQGETQYF. In DNA, the CDR3 is TGTGCCAGCTCACTGGGACAGGGGGAGACCCAGTACTTC. Full variable domain (remainder filled in from reference TRBV18 and TRBJ2-5): NAGVMQNPRHLVRRRGQEARLRCSPMKGHSHVYWYRQLPEEGLKFMVYLQKENIIDESGMPKERFSAEFPKEGPSILRIQQVVRGDSAAYFCASSLGQGETQYFGPGTRLLVL.

V and J are TRBV29-1 and TRBJ2-6; D unclear. This CDR3 spans 12 amino acids. Germline V CDR1 and CDR2: SQVTM, ANQGSEA. The CDR3 reads CSSLSGANVLTF. The CDR3 bases are TGCAGTTCCTTGTCTGGGGCCAACGTCCTGACTTTC.

This clone was detected a few times. CDR3 protein: CASSGRDFYGYTF. The CDR3 DNA is TGCGCCAGCAGCGGCCGGGACTTCTATGGCTACACCTTC. The gene calls are TRBV5-1 and TRBJ1-2; D is possibly TRBD1 (5 bases). The CDR3 covers 13 residues. CDR1 and CDR2 (germline): SGHRS, YFSETQ. The ends were cut back, 4 bases at V and 4 bases at J, with 11 bases in the middle. Looking up the rest from reference TRBV5-1 and TRBJ1-2 gives the full variable domain: KAGVTQTPRYLIKTRGQQVTLSCSPISGHRSVSWYQQTPGQGLQFLFEYFSETQRNKGNFPGRFSGRQFSNSRSEMNVSTLELGDSALYLCASSGRDFYGYTFGSGTRLTVV.

The gene calls are TRBV6-6 and TRBJ1-2; no clear D. Germline lookup yields CDR1 MNHNY and CDR2 SVGAGI (reference sequence). V lost 7 bases and J 0 bases, leaving 9 bases between the germline ends. This CDR3 is built from 13 residues. The CDR3 coding sequence is TGTGCCAGCACACAGAGAGCTAACTATGGCTACACCTTC. Residues: CASTQRANYGYTF.

The rearrangement joins TRBV6-5 to TRBJ1-3; D is uncertain. Germline V gene sequence: CDR1 MNHEY, CDR2 SVGAGI. V lost 2 bases and J 0 bases, leaving 11 bases between the germline ends. This CDR3 is 16 amino acids long. In DNA form, the CDR3 reads TGTGCCAGCAGTTACGACGGGTGGAACTCTGGAAACACCATATATTTT. Translating it yields CASSYDGWNSGNTIYF.

This chain connects TRBV29-1 to TRBJ2-2; 8 bases fit TRBD1. The CDR3 is made up of 14 amino acids. In germline, CDR1 is SQVTM, CDR2 ANQGSEA. J lost 1 base, V lost 7 bases, and 5 bases had no gene match. The CDR3 protein is CSGWTGMNTGELFF. DNA of the CDR3: TGCAGCGGATGGACAGGGATGAACACCGGGGAGCTGTTTTTT.

This chain uses TRBV7-9 with TRBJ2-1; a weak D match, TRBD2 (6 bases). Germline V gives CDR1 SEHNR, CDR2 FQNEAQ (reference sequence). There are 15 residues in the CDR3. Trimming cost V 5 bases and J 9 bases, with 20 bases left between them. DNA for the CDR3: TGTGCCAGCAGCCTACGCGGGGAGATTCCGAGTGAGCAGTTCTTC. This sequence encodes CASSLRGEIPSEQFF.

The chain links TRBV30 to TRBJ1-6; D perhaps matches TRBD1 (6 bases). Trimming stripped 2 bases from V and 7 bases from J, with 12 bases between. The V gene's germline CDR1 is GTSNPN and CDR2 SVGIG (reference sequence). The CDR3 length is 14 residues. CDR3 in amino acids: CAWSKDSQNSPLHF. The CDR3 region has the DNA TGTGCCTGGAGTAAGGACAGCCAGAATTCACCCCTCCACTTT.

The chain is built from TRBV2 and TRBJ2-7; 8 positions match TRBD1. The germline CDR1 and CDR2 sequences are SNHLY and FYNNEI. Trimming removed 3 bases from V and 4 bases from J; junction bases left unmatched: 5. This CDR3 is 14 amino acids long. The CDR3 region is CASSEEQGAYEQYF. CDR3 sequence (DNA): TGTGCCAGCAGTGAGGAGCAGGGGGCGTACGAGCAGTACTTC. Full variable domain (outside the CDR3, taken from reference TRBV2 and TRBJ2-7): EPEVTQTPSHQVTQMGQEVILRCVPISNHLYFYWYRQILGQKVEFLVSFYNNEISEKSEIFDDQFSVERPDGSNFTLKIRSTKLEDSAMYFCASSEEQGAYEQYFGPGTRLTVT.

This clone was detected only once. One end of the junction does not line up with germline, which may come from a read error. The chain recombines TRBV4-2 with TRBJ2-5; TRBD2 agrees at 9 bases. CDR3 length: 17 amino acids. The germline V gene encodes CDR1 LGHNA and CDR2 YNFKEQ. CDR3 sequence reads: CASSLGLASPIQGTQYF. CDR3 DNA: TGTGCCAGCAGCCTAGGACTAGCGTCGCCCATACAAGGGACCCAGTACTTC.

The chain has TRBV11-2 and TRBJ2-7; a possible D gene is TRBD1 (6 bases). V gave up 5 bases and J gave up 0 bases, with 11 bases separating them. CDR1 and CDR2 from the germline V gene are SGHAT and FQNNGV. The CDR3 runs to 14 residues. The CDR3 sequence is CASSRQESSYEQYF. In DNA, the CDR3 is TGTGCCAGCAGCCGACAGGAGAGCTCCTACGAGCAGTACTTC.

V and J are TRBV5-4 and TRBJ2-5, with 7 bases aligning to TRBD2. V was clipped by 4 bases and J by 4 bases; unmatched bases: 4. The germline gives CDR1 SGHNT, CDR2 YYREEE (reference sequence). The CDR3 runs 13 residues. The CDR3 sequence is CASSLPSGETQYF. CDR3 bases: TGTGCCAGCAGCCTCCCTAGCGGAGAGACCCAGTACTTC.

This chain connects TRBV5-6 to TRBJ2-5; 7 bases match TRBD1. V shed 1 base and J 3 bases; nucleotides not matched to a gene: 9. Looked up from germline, CDR1 is SGHDT and CDR2 is YYEEEE. The CDR3 has 16 amino acids. The CDR3 DNA is TGTGCCAGCAGCTTGTTCGACAGGGCCCAAAAAGAGACCCAGTACTTC. It yields the protein CASSLFDRAQKETQYF.

V and J are TRBV27 and TRBJ1-2, with D uncertain. CDR1 and CDR2 (germline): MNHEY, SMNVEV (reference sequence). This CDR3 region has 14 residues. Trimming removed 2 bases from V and 7 bases from J, with 14 bases in between. Here the CDR3 reads CASSLDSGVGGYTF. DNA for the CDR3: TGTGCCAGCAGTTTAGATTCCGGGGTGGGTGGCTACACCTTC.